The following is a T cell receptor (beta chain) sequence with its context. V shed 6 bases, J shed 7 bases, and the junction held 13 bases outside the gene matches. The length of the CDR3 is 17 residues. Germline V gives CDR1 LNHDA, CDR2 SQIVND (reference sequence). Every patient was affected by relapse after autologous stem cell transplantation, while exposure to brentuximab vedotin was not uniform. The sample originates from a study of PD-1 blockade in classical Hodgkin lymphoma. TCRdb keeps only in-frame clones here, not all; method: immunoSEQ multiplex PCR. The repertoire holds approximately 99,000 clones, with approximately 80% as singletons.

The receptor was derived from a human donor with classical Hodgkin lymphoma. The V call is TRBV19, the J call TRBJ2-7; TRBD2 matches at 15 bases. The sample consisted of peripheral blood mononuclear cells (PBMCs), taken before the second cycle of nivolumab. CDR3 protein: CASSAGLAGGWVTEQYF. The CDR3 bases are TGTGCCAGTAGCGCGGGACTAGCGGGAGGATGGGTTACAGAGCAGTACTTC.